These 10 T cell receptor beta chains were sequenced from one sample in a study of blood T cell dynamics during melanoma immunotherapy. Assay used: immunoSEQ multiplex PCR; TCRdb lists only in-frame clones, some missing. The sample has about 10,000 clones, 89% seen once; the top ten hold about 7.4%. Time point of the sample: pre-treatment baseline. Sequencing was performed on blood, taken from a patient treated with checkpoint blockade. Source of these receptors: a human donor with melanoma.

This clone occurred a few times. The CDR3 region has the DNA TGTGCCAGCAGCTTACACGGGACCGGGGAGCTGTTTTTT. This translates into CASSLHGTGELFF. The rearrangement uses TRBV13 and TRBJ2-2; D gene uncertain. Germline V gene sequence: CDR1 PRHDT, CDR2 FYEKMQ (reference sequence). Between the trimmed V and J ends, which lost 2 bases and 5 bases, there was a span of 6 bases. This CDR3 spans 13 amino acids.

V usage is TRBV28 and J usage is TRBJ2-1; 13 bases fit TRBD2. Germline lookup yields CDR1 MDHEN and CDR2 SYDVKM. The CDR3 runs 15 residues. Trimming took 8 bases from V and 7 from J; bases not matched to a gene: 8. The CDR3 DNA reads as TGTGCCAGCCGTATTTGGACTAGCGGGAGAAATGAGCAGTTCTTC. Translating gives CASRIWTSGRNEQFF.

The V gene is TRBV5-5, the J gene TRBJ2-7; a possible D gene is TRBD2 (6 bases). V was pared by 0 bases and J by 6 bases, with 10 bases between. The germline gives CDR1 SGHKS, CDR2 YYEKEE (reference sequence). CDR3 length equals 13 residues. The CDR3 region has the DNA TGTGCCAGCAGCTTGGATCTCGGGGGCGAGCAGTACTTC. Translated, it gives CASSLDLGGEQYF.

The CDR3 sequence is CASIAGTAGTEAFF. CDR3 in DNA: TGTGCCAGCATCGCCGGGACAGCGGGCACTGAAGCTTTCTTT. The chain links TRBV6-1 to TRBJ1-1; TRBD1 matches 7 bases. The CDR3 totals 14 residues. CDR1 is MNHNS, CDR2 SASEGT, per germline. J gave up 4 bases and V 7 bases, and 9 bases lay outside the gene matches.

This chain uses TRBV7-9 with TRBJ1-1; tentative D call: TRBD1 (5 bases). The ends were cut back, 2 bases at V and 1 base at J, with 11 bases in the middle. The CDR3 spans 15 residues. Germline CDR1 reads SEHNR; CDR2 reads FQNEAQ (reference sequence). The CDR3 DNA reads as TGTGCCAGCAGCTTAAGGGACGTGGCGAACACTGAAGCTTTCTTT. Translated: CASSLRDVANTEAFF. Using reference TRBV7-9 and TRBJ1-1 for the parts outside the CDR3, the full variable domain is DTGVSQNPRHKITKRGQNVTFRCDPISEHNRLYWYRQTLGQGPEFLTYFQNEAQLEKSRLLSDRFSAERPKGSFSTLEIQRTEQGDSAMYLCASSLRDVANTEAFFGQGTRLTVV.

This clone was detected only a few times. The V and J genes are TRBV9 and TRBJ2-1; a possible D gene is TRBD2 (6 bases). The CDR3 spans 16 residues. In germline, CDR1 is SGDLS, CDR2 YYNGEE. V was trimmed by 2 bases and J by 4 bases, leaving 16 bases between them. CDR3 DNA: TGTGCCAGCAGCGTCGAAGGGGACTTGGGATACAATGAGCAGTTCTTC. Protein sequence: CASSVEGDLGYNEQFF.

In this sample, this clone turned up once. The V gene is TRBV19, the J gene TRBJ2-1, with 7 bases aligning to TRBD2. Germline V gene lookup returns CDR1 LNHDA and CDR2 SQIVND (reference sequence). The CDR3 runs to 15 residues. V lost 3 bases, J lost 8 bases, and 10 bases stayed unmatched. CDR3 DNA: TGTGCCAGTAGTATGTGGGCTAGCGGTCAGGATGAGCAGTTCTTC. Protein sequence: CASSMWASGQDEQFF.

This chain links TRBV10-3 with TRBJ1-1; no clear D gene. Germline-derived CDR1 and CDR2 are ENHRY and SYGVKD. The germline V and J ends were trimmed by 0 bases and 5 bases, with 16 bases remaining between them. The CDR3 runs to 16 residues. CDR3 in amino acids: CAISESKMGRSTEAFF. Written as DNA, the CDR3 is TGTGCCATCAGTGAGTCAAAGATGGGCAGGTCTACTGAAGCTTTCTTT.

This chain joins TRBV9 and TRBJ2-5; D gene unclear. V was clipped by 4 bases and J by 1 base, with 5 bases between them. CDR1 is SGDLS and CDR2 is YYNGEE in the germline V gene. The CDR3 covers 12 residues. The CDR3, as DNA: TGTGCCAGCAGCACTACCCAAGAGACCCAGTACTTC. Translating it yields CASSTTQETQYF. Combining the CDR3 with reference TRBV9 and TRBJ2-5 gives the whole variable domain DSGVTQTPKHLITATGQRVTLRCSPRSGDLSVYWYQQSLDQGLQFLIQYYNGEERAKGNILERFSAQQFPDLHSELNLSSLELGDSALYFCASSTTQETQYFGPGTRLLVL.

This CDR3 reads CASSPGRRTYTEAFF. The CDR3, as DNA: TGTGCCAGCAGTCCGGGACGTCGAACGTACACTGAAGCTTTCTTT. The V gene is TRBV7-6, the J gene TRBJ1-1, with a possible D match to TRBD1 (5 bases). Trimming removed 6 bases at V and 3 bases at J, with 17 bases between. Germline V gene lookup returns CDR1 SGHVS and CDR2 FNYEAQ. There are 15 residues in the CDR3. Combining the CDR3 with reference TRBV7-6 and TRBJ1-1 gives the whole variable domain GAGVSQSPRYKVTKRGQDVALRCDPISGHVSLYWYRQALGQGPEFLTYFNYEAQQDKSGLPNDRFSAERPEGSISTLTIQRTEQRDSAMYRCASSPGRRTYTEAFFGQGTRLTVV.